The TCR beta chain described here comes from a study of identical twins. Study-wide findings and caveats: While abundant cord blood beta clonotypes carried fewer insertions, memory repertoires showed no such pattern.

The ends lost 4 bases at V and 7 bases at J; junction bases unmatched: 6. CDR3 length equals 13 residues. CDR1 SQVTM and CDR2 ANQGSEA come from the germline V gene. This clonotype showed up just a few times. The antigen is not known. Template switching supplied a universal primer site; unique molecular identifiers were carried on the cDNA. In TCRdb, the 5' RACE reads were re-called with MiXCR into one record per CDR3 protein. This table holds 1.5 million to 2 million distinct CDR3 sequences, roughly a third found once. The sequence came from a newborn girl in good health. Sequencing was performed on cord blood. The chain couples TRBV29-1 to TRBJ1-4; the match to TRBD1 covers 7 bases. Here the CDR3 reads CSVGQGGGEKLFF. The CDR3, as DNA: TGCAGCGTTGGTCAGGGGGGGGGTGAAAAACTGTTTTTT.